Listed below are T cell receptor beta chains from one sample, sequenced in a study of T cell responses to AZD1222 COVID-19 vaccine. Assay used: immunoSEQ multiplex PCR; TCRdb lists only in-frame clones, some missing. The table lists some 100,000 clones, approximately 88% of them singletons. This sample comprised peripheral blood, obtained on day 0 of AZD1222 vaccination. These receptors were obtained from an adult in good health. CDR3s include the opening cysteine and the closing phenylalanine or tryptophan. The order of the fields is clone size, V gene, J gene, D gene, CDR3 protein, CDR3 DNA. A D gene is named only where the DNA matches it firmly. Size is stated for part of the rows, as once, few or many counts, or as a class when the clone is expanded.

few	TRBV5-7	TRBJ2-1	TRBD1	CASSFRDRENEQFF	TGTGCCAGCAGCTTCCGGGACAGGGAGAATGAGCAGTTCTTC
once	TRBV5-1	TRBJ1-2	.	CASSLVGGEGYTF	TGCGCCAGCAGCTTGGTAGGTGGAGAAGGCTACACCTTC
.	TRBV27	TRBJ1-2	.	CASSLSGGRGYGYTF	TGTGCCAGCAGTTTATCCGGGGGGCGCGGCTATGGCTACACCTTC
.	TRBV9	TRBJ1-3	TRBD1	CASSVVRPGGSGNTIYF	TGTGCCAGCAGCGTAGTCCGCCCAGGGGGCTCTGGAAACACCATATATTTT
.	TRBV12-3/TRBV12-4	TRBJ1-2	.	CASTRVTDGYTF	TGTGCCAGCACAAGGGTGACGGACGGCTACACCTTC
.	TRBV14	TRBJ2-5	.	CASSPYQETQYF	TGTGCCAGCAGCCCTTACCAAGAGACCCAGTACTTC
.	TRBV28	TRBJ1-5	.	CASSPGTSSVGQPQHF	TGTGCCAGCAGCCCCGGGACTTCCTCAGTCGGTCAGCCCCAGCATTTT
.	TRBV29-1	TRBJ2-7	.	CSVRSHYEQYF	TGCAGCGTTAGGAGTCACTACGAGCAGTACTTC
.	TRBV27	TRBJ1-5	TRBD1	CASSSARDSLSNQPQHF	TGTGCCAGCAGTTCTGCCCGGGACAGTCTTAGCAATCAGCCCCAGCATTTT
.	TRBV7-9	TRBJ2-5	TRBD2	CASSLVRGLASETQYF	TGTGCCAGCAGCTTAGTAAGGGGACTAGCATCAGAGACCCAGTACTTC
.	TRBV27	TRBJ1-1	.	CASSLGPSMNTEAFF	TGTGCCAGCAGCCTGGGACCGTCGATGAACACTGAAGCTTTCTTT
.	TRBV7-2	TRBJ2-7	.	CASSSTRDNSYEQYF	TGTGCCAGCAGCTCAACCCGGGACAACTCCTACGAGCAGTACTTC
.	TRBV9	TRBJ2-3	TRBD2	CASREAGGDTQYF	TGTGCCAGCAGGGAGGCGGGGGGCGATACGCAGTATTTT
.	TRBV19	TRBJ2-7	.	CASSISSTSSYEQYF	TGTGCCAGTAGTATATCTAGCACGAGCTCCTACGAGCAGTACTTC
.	TRBV5-1	TRBJ1-4	.	CASSLGLDTNEKLFF	TGCGCCAGCAGCTTGGGTTTGGATACTAATGAAAAACTGTTTTTT
.	TRBV6-1	TRBJ1-4	TRBD1	CASSEVGTAYEKLFF	TGTGCCAGCAGTGAAGTTGGGACAGCCTATGAAAAACTGTTTTTT
.	TRBV5-1	TRBJ2-7	TRBD1	CASSLGTGKGIEQYF	TGCGCCAGCAGCTTGGGGACAGGGAAGGGAATCGAGCAGTACTTC
.	TRBV21-1	TRBJ2-1	.	CASSIAEETGGAYNEQFF	TGTGCCAGCAGCATCGCGGAGGAAACAGGGGGCGCCTACAATGAGCAGTTCTTC
few	TRBV15	TRBJ1-5	TRBD1	CATSGPTGGRQPQHF	TGTGCCACCAGCGGACCGACAGGGGGCCGACAGCCCCAGCATTTT
.	TRBV6-6	TRBJ1-4	.	CASSPGAGAEKLFF	TGTGCCAGCAGCCCGGGGGCGGGGGCGGAAAAACTGTTTTTT
.	TRBV5-1	TRBJ2-7	.	CASSGMGTYEQYF	TGCGCCAGCAGCGGAATGGGGACCTACGAGCAGTACTTC
.	TRBV18	TRBJ2-1	.	CASSPIQSSYNEQFF	TGTGCCAGCTCACCAATCCAGAGCTCCTACAATGAGCAGTTCTTC
.	TRBV10-3	TRBJ2-3	TRBD1	CAIRPGTGSWDTQYF	TGTGCCATCAGACCCGGGACAGGGAGTTGGGATACGCAGTATTTT
.	TRBV11-2	TRBJ1-6	TRBD1	CASSLDRGQGSSPLHF	TGTGCCAGCAGCTTAGACCGAGGACAGGGGAGTTCACCCCTCCACTTT
.	TRBV20-1	TRBJ1-2	.	CSASQPEDYGYTF	TGCAGTGCTAGTCAGCCAGAGGACTATGGCTACACCTTC
once	TRBV27	TRBJ2-6	.	CASSATEAGANVLTF	TGTGCCAGCAGTGCGACGGAGGCTGGGGCCAACGTCCTGACTTTC
.	TRBV10-3	TRBJ1-1	TRBD1	CAISDRVSTEAFF	TGTGCCATCAGCGACAGGGTATCCACTGAAGCTTTCTTT
.	TRBV5-1	TRBJ1-4	TRBD1	CASSPGQENEKLFF	TGCGCCAGCAGCCCGGGACAGGAGAATGAAAAACTGTTTTTT
.	TRBV2	TRBJ1-1	TRBD1	CASSVPGQGRRNTEAFF	TGTGCCAGCAGTGTTCCGGGACAGGGTCGGCGGAACACTGAAGCTTTCTTT
.	TRBV11-2	TRBJ2-7	.	CASSLGVGVEQYF	TGTGCCAGCAGCTTAGGGGTGGGGGTCGAGCAGTACTTC
.	TRBV7-9	TRBJ1-1	.	CASSLRSVLDTEAFF	TGTGCCAGCAGCCTCCGCTCAGTCTTAGACACTGAAGCTTTCTTT
.	TRBV19	TRBJ1-1	.	CASSIIGGYTEAFF	TGTGCCAGTAGTATAATAGGGGGGTACACTGAAGCTTTCTTT
.	TRBV6-2/TRBV6-3	TRBJ1-3	.	CASSYSQLRDTIYF	TGTGCCAGCAGTTACTCGCAGCTCCGGGACACCATATATTTT
.	TRBV9	TRBJ1-2	.	CASSIDSNYGYTF	TGTGCCAGCAGCATAGACAGCAACTATGGCTACACCTTC
.	TRBV18	TRBJ2-6	TRBD1	CASSPYVTGTGNSGANVLTF	TGTGCCAGCTCACCGTATGTCACTGGGACAGGGAACTCTGGGGCCAACGTCCTGACTTTC
once	TRBV5-1	TRBJ2-7	TRBD1	CASSPGQGALGYEQYF	TGCGCCAGCAGCCCGGGACAGGGGGCTCTAGGGTACGAGCAGTACTTC
.	TRBV18	TRBJ1-1	TRBD1	CASSPTGGNTEAFF	TGTGCCAGCTCACCGACAGGGGGGAACACTGAAGCTTTCTTT
.	TRBV5-5	TRBJ2-7	TRBD2	CASSTGGGATYEQYF	TGTGCCAGCAGCACCGGCGGGGGTGCAACCTACGAGCAGTACTTC
.	TRBV27	TRBJ1-2	.	CASRTGAGADYGYTF	TGTGCCAGCAGAACTGGTGCGGGGGCAGACTATGGCTACACCTTC
.	TRBV5-1	TRBJ1-3	.	CASMVGGSSGNTIYF	TGCGCCAGCATGGTAGGGGGGAGCTCTGGAAACACCATATATTTT
.	TRBV19	TRBJ1-1	.	CASSIAAGLHTEAFF	TGTGCCAGTAGTATAGCGGCAGGGCTGCACACTGAAGCTTTCTTT
.	TRBV6-5	TRBJ1-2	.	CASRIQGDGYTF	TGTGCCAGCAGGATTCAGGGTGATGGCTACACCTTC
.	TRBV7-9	TRBJ2-1	TRBD2	CASSFGAGVNEQFF	TGTGCCAGCAGCTTTGGAGCGGGAGTAAATGAGCAGTTCTTC
.	TRBV3-1/TRBV3-2	TRBJ2-7	TRBD1	CASSLRTGYDYEQYF	TGTGCCAGCAGCCTTAGGACAGGATACGACTACGAGCAGTACTTC
.	TRBV19	TRBJ2-7	.	CASSIAAGTPIYEQYF	TGTGCCAGTAGTATCGCCGCCGGGACACCGATCTACGAGCAGTACTTC
.	TRBV28	TRBJ2-5	.	CASRWGPLTETQYF	TGTGCCAGCAGATGGGGACCCCTAACGGAGACCCAGTACTTC
.	TRBV4-1	TRBJ2-1	.	CASSQGGYSYNEQFF	TGCGCCAGCAGCCAAGGCGGATACTCCTACAATGAGCAGTTCTTC
.	TRBV11-2	TRBJ2-1	.	CASTLGVGQGSFF	.